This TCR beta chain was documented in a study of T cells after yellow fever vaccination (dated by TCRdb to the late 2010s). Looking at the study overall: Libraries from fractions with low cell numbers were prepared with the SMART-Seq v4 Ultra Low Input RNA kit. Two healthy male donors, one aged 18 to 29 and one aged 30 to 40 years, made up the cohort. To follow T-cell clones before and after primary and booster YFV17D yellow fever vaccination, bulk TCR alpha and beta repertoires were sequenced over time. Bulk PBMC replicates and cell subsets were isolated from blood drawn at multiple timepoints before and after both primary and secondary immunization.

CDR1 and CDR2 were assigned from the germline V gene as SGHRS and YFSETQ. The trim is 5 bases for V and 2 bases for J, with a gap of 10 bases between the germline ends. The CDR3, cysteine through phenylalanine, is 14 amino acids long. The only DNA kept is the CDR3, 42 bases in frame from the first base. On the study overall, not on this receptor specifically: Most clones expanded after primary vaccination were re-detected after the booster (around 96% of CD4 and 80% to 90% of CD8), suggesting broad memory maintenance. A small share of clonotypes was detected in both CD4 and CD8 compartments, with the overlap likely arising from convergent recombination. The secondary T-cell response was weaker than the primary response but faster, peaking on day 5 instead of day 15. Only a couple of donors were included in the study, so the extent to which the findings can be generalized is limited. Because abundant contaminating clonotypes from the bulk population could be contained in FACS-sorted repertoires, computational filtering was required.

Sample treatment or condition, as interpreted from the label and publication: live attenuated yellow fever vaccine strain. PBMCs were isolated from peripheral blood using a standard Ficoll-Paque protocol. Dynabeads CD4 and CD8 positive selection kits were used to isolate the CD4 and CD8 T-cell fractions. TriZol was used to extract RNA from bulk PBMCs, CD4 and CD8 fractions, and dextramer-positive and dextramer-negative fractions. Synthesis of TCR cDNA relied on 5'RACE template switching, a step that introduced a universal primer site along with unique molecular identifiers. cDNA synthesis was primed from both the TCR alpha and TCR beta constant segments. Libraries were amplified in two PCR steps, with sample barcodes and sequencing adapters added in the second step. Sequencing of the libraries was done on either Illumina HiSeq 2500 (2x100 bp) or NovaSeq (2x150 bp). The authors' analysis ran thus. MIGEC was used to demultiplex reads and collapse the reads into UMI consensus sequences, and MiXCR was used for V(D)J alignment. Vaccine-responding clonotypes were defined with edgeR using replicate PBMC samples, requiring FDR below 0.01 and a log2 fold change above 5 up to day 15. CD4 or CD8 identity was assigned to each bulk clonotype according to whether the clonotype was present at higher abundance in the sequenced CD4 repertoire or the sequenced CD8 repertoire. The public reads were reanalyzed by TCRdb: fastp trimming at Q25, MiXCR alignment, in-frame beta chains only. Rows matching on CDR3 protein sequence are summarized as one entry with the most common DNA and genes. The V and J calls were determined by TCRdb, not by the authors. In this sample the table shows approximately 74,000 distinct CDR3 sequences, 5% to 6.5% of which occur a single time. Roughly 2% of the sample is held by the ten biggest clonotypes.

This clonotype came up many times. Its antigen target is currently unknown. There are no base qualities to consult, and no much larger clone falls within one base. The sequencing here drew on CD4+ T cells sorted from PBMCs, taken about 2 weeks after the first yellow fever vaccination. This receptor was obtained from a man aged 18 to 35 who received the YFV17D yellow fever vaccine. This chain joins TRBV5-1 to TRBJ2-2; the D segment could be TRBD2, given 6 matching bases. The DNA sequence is TGCGCCAGCAGAGCGGGCCTTAACACCGGGGAGCTGTTTTTT. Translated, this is CASRAGLNTGELFF.